This T cell receptor beta chain was identified during a study of identical twins. From the 5' RACE reads, TCRdb called clonotypes with MiXCR, one entry per CDR3 protein. The sample consists of around 200,000 distinct CDR3 sequences, approximately 9% of them appearing once. This clonotype was observed at least ten times. Its specificity is not known. The study's findings and limits: Less excess twin sharing appeared in beta out-of-frame sequences. Cross-sectional statistics, not tracking of the same donors, supported the conclusions. Cord blood beta clonotypes that were abundant carried fewer insertions, and memory repertoires showed no such trend.

Trimming cost V 5 bases and J 9 bases, with 12 bases left between them. The CDR3 spans 13 residues. CDR1 SGHRS and CDR2 YFSETQ come from the germline V gene. The chain carries TRBV5-1 and TRBJ1-6, with D hard to call. Sequenced sample: memory (CD45RO+) T cells sorted from blood. The clonotype was recovered from a woman in her late teens or twenties in good health. CDR3 region: CASSSDSGSPLHF. CDR3 DNA sequence: TGCGCCAGCAGTTCGGATTCAGGTTCACCCCTCCACTTT.